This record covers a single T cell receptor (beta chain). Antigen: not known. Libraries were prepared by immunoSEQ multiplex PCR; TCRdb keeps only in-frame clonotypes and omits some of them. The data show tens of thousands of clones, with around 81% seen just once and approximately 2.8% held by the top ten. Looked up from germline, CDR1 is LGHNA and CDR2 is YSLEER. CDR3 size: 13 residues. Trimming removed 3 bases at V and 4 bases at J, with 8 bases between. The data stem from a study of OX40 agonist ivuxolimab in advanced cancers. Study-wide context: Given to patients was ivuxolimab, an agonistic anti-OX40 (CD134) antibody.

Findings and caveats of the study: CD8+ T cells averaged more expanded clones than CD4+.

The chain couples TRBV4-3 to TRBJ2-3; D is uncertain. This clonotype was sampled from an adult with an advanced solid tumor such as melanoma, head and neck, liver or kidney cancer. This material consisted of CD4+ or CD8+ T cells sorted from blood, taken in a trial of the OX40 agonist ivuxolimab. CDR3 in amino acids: CASSQNAPDTQYF. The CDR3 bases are TGCGCCAGCAGCCAGAATGCGCCAGATACGCAGTATTTT.